This T cell receptor (beta chain) was profiled in a study of a mutant IDH1 vaccine in newly diagnosed glioma. Overall study context: Radiotherapy alone preceded vaccination by 4-6 weeks; alternatively, vaccination started with temozolomide cycles. Sex among treated patients split about 62% male, roughly 38% female; mean age was around 40 years. Most patients had radiochemotherapy with temozolomide before enrollment; others had one alone.

Produced via immunoSEQ multiplex PCR; TCRdb's table is partial and in-frame only. In the table there are fewer than 95,000 clones, about 81% of which are singletons. Time point denoted: week 47, end of study. Vaccinated patients received 300 ug of mutant IDH1 20-mer peptide per dose, with topical imiquimod. Between the trimmed V and J ends, which lost 5 bases and 4 bases, there was a span of 14 bases. The CDR3 is made up of 14 amino acids. Looked up from germline, CDR1 is MNHEY and CDR2 is SMNVEV (reference sequence). On this clone: Its matching antigen is unknown.

V and J are TRBV27 and TRBJ2-5; no reliable D call. The source of this sequence is a man in his forties with glioma. The source was PBMCs, collected from a glioma patient whose treatment included an IDH1 peptide vaccine. Here the CDR3 DNA reads TGTGCCAGCAGTCCGCCCGACACTGGAGAGACCCAGTACTTC. It translates to CASSPPDTGETQYF.